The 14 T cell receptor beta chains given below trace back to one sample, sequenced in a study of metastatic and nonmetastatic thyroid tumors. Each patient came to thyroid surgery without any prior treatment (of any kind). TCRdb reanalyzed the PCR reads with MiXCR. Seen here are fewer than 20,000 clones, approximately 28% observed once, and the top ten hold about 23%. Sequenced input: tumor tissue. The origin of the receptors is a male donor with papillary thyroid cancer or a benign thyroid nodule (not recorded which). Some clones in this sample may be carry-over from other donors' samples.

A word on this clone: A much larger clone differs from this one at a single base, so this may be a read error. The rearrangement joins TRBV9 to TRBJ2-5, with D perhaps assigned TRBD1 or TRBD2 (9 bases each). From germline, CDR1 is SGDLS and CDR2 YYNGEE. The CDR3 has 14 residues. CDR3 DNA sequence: TGTGCCATCAGCGGGGGGACAGGGATCGAGACCCAGTACTTC. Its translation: CAISGGTGIETQYF.

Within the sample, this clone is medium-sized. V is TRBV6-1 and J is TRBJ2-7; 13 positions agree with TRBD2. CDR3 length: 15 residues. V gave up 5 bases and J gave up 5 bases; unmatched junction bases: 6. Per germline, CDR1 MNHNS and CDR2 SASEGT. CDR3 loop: CASSTLAGGPNEQYF. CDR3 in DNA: TGTGCCAGCAGTACACTAGCGGGAGGGCCAAACGAGCAGTACTTC.

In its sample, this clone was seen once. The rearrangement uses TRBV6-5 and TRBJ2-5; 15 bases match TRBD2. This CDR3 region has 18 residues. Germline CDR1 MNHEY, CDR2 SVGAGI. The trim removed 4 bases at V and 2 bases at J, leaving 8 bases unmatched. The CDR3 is CASSFGLAGGGVQETQYF. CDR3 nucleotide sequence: TGTGCCAGCAGTTTCGGACTAGCGGGAGGGGGAGTACAAGAGACCCAGTACTTC.

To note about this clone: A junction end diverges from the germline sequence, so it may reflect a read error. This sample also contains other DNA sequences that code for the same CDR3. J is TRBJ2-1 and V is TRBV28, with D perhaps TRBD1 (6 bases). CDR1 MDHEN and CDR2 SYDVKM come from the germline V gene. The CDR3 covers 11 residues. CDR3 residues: CASSWGTGKFF. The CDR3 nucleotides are TGTGCTAGCAGTTGGGGTACAGGGAAGTTCTTC.

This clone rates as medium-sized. The CDR3 sequence: CASSYSLHQGFEAFF. The CDR3 DNA reads TGTGCCAGCAGTTACTCCCTACACCAGGGCTTTGAAGCTTTCTTT. This chain uses TRBV6-5 with TRBJ1-1; TRBD1 might be the D (5 bases). CDR1 MNHEY and CDR2 SVGAGI come from the germline V gene. V was trimmed by 0 bases and J by 7 bases, leaving 15 bases between them. The CDR3 spans 15 residues.

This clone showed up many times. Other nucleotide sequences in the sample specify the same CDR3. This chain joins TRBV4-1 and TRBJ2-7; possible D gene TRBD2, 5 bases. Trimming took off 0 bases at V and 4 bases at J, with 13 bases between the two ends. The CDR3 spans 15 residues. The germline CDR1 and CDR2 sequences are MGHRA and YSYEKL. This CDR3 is CASSQDRSTGYEQYF. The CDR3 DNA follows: TGCGCCAGCAGCCAAGACCGGTCCACGGGGTACGAGCAGTACTTC.

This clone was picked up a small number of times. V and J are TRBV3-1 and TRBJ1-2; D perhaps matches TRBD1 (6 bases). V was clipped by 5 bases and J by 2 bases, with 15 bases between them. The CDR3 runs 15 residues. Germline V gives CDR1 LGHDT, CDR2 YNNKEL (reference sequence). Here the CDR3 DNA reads TGTGCCAGCAGCTCCCGGACAGAGAAAAACTATGGCTACACCTTC. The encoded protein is CASSSRTEKNYGYTF. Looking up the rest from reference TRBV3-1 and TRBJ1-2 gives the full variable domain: DTAVSQTPKYLVTQMGNDKSIKCEQNLGHDTMYWYKQDSKKFLKIMFSYNNKELIINETVPNRFSPKSPDKAHLNLHINSLELGDSAVYFCASSSRTEKNYGYTFGSGTRLTVV.

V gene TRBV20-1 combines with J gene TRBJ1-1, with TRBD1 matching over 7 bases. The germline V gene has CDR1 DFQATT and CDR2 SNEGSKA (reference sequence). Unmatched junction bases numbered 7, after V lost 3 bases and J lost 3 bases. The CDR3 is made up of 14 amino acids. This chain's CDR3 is CSASRRQGDTEAFF. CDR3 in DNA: TGCAGTGCTAGTCGCCGACAGGGTGACACTGAAGCTTTCTTT.

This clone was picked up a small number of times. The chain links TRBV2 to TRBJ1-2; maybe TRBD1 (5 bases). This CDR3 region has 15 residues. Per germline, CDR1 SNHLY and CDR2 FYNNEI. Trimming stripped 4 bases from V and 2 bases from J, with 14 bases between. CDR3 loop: CASSVKWGGNYGYTF. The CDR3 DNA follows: TGTGCCAGCAGTGTCAAGTGGGGGGGGAACTATGGCTACACCTTC.

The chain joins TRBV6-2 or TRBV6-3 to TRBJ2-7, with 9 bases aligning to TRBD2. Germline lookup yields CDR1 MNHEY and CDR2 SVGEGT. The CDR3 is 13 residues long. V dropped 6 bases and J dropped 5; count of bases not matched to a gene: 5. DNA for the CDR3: TGTGCCAGCAGCCGTCCTAGCGGGAACGAGCAGTACTTC. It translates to CASSRPSGNEQYF.

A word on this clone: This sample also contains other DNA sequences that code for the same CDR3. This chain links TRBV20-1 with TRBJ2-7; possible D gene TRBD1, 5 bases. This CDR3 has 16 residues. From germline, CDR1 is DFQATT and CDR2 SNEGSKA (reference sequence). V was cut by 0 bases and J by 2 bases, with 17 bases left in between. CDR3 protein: CSARDSRGDFTYEQYF. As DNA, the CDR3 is TGCAGTGCTAGAGATTCTAGGGGCGACTTCACCTACGAGCAGTACTTC.

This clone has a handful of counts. In DNA, the CDR3 is TGTGCCACCAAGGGACTAGCGGGAGTTCAAGGCGAGCAGTACTTC. Residues: CATKGLAGVQGEQYF. V gene TRBV27 combines with J gene TRBJ2-7, with 14 bases matching TRBD2. Germline loops: CDR1 MNHEY, CDR2 SMNVEV (reference sequence). Trimming removed 10 bases from V and 6 bases from J; junction bases left unmatched: 11. CDR3 length: 15 residues.

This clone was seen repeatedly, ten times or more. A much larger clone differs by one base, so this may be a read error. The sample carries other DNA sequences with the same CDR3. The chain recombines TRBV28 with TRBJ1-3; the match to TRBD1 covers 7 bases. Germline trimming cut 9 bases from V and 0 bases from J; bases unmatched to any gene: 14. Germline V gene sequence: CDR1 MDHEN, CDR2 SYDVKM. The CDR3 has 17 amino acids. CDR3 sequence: CASKLGDSASSGNTIYF. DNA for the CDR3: TGTGCCAGTAAATTGGGGGACAGCGCGAGCTCTGGAAACACCATATATTTT.

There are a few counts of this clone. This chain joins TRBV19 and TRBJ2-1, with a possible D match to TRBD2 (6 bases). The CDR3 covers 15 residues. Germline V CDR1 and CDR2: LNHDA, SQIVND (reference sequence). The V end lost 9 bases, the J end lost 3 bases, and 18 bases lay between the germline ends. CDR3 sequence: CASSEEVGGYNEQFF. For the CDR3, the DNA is TGTGCCAGCTCCGAAGAAGTGGGGGGCTACAATGAGCAGTTCTTC. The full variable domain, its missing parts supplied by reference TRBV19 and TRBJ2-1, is DGGITQSPKYLFRKEGQNVTLSCEQNLNHDAMYWYRQDPGQGLRLIYYSQIVNDFQKGDIAEGYSVSREKKESFPLTVTSAQKNPTAFYLCASSEEVGGYNEQFFGPGTRLTVL.